The 11 T cell receptor beta chains in this list originate from one sample, sequenced in a study of T cell responses to AZD1222 COVID-19 vaccine. Clones were sequenced by immunoSEQ multiplex PCR, and TCRdb holds only the in-frame ones, with some missing. Of approximately 130,000 clones in the sample, 80% to 95% were seen once. Material: peripheral blood, obtained 28 days after the second dose of the MenACWY control vaccine. Receptors were obtained from an adult who received the MenACWY meningococcal vaccine as a control.

This chain links TRBV7-9 with TRBJ1-2; perhaps TRBD1 as D (5 bases). Germline assignment: CDR1 SEHNR and CDR2 FQNEAQ (reference sequence). CDR3 length: 12 amino acids. V lost 5 bases, J lost 4 bases, and 8 bases lay in between. The CDR3 loop reads CASSRDSYGYTF. CDR3 sequence (DNA): TGTGCCAGCAGCCGCGACAGCTATGGCTACACCTTC. Full variable domain (remainder filled in from reference TRBV7-9 and TRBJ1-2): DTGVSQNPRHKITKRGQNVTFRCDPISEHNRLYWYRQTLGQGPEFLTYFQNEAQLEKSRLLSDRFSAERPKGSFSTLEIQRTEQGDSAMYLCASSRDSYGYTFGSGTRLTVV.

The rearrangement uses TRBV5-5 and TRBJ1-2; tentative D call: TRBD1 (6 bases). The CDR3 totals 13 residues. Germline V gene lookup returns CDR1 SGHKS and CDR2 YYEKEE (reference sequence). Deletions cut 2 bases from V and 8 bases from J, with 13 bases between. CDR3 residues: CASSFRDNRGYTF. CDR3 DNA: TGTGCCAGCAGCTTCCGGGACAATAGGGGCTACACCTTC.

V usage is TRBV6-4 and J usage is TRBJ2-5, with D tentatively TRBD1 (6 bases). Trimming cost V 3 bases and J 3 bases, with 8 bases left between them. Germline V gene sequence: CDR1 MRHNA, CDR2 SNTAGT. This CDR3 region has 13 residues. CDR3 sequence reads: CASSDKGEETQYF. The CDR3, as DNA: TGTGCCAGCAGTGATAAGGGGGAAGAGACCCAGTACTTC.

The V gene is TRBV11-3, the J gene TRBJ2-2; no reliable D call. V lost 0 bases, J lost 0 bases, and 20 bases lay in between. The germline CDR1 and CDR2 sequences are SGHNT and YENEEA. The CDR3 is made up of 20 amino acids. The CDR3 reads CASSLDLSWGSGANTGELFF. CDR3 bases: TGTGCCAGCAGCTTAGATTTAAGTTGGGGAAGTGGGGCGAACACCGGGGAGCTGTTTTTT.

V is TRBV20-1 and J is TRBJ1-1; 7 nucleotides align to TRBD1. The CDR3 has 13 residues. Trimming at V came to 3 bases and at J to 1 base, leaving 2 bases not matched to a gene. Germline CDR1 reads DFQATT; CDR2 reads SNEGSKA (reference sequence). As DNA, the CDR3 is TGCAGTGCTAGTCAGGGGGGGAACACTGAAGCTTTCTTT. It yields the protein CSASQGGNTEAFF.

The chain is built from TRBV11-2 and TRBJ1-5; D call uncertain. In germline, CDR1 is SGHAT, CDR2 FQNNGV. The CDR3 has 12 residues. Trimming stripped 4 bases from V and 4 bases from J, with 5 bases between. DNA of the CDR3: TGTGCCAGCAGCTCGGAAAATCAGCCCCAGCATTTT. This sequence encodes CASSSENQPQHF.

This CDR3 reads CASRPGQVGSPLHF. The DNA of the CDR3 is TGTGCCAGCAGACCCGGACAGGTGGGTTCACCCCTCCACTTT. The chain joins TRBV28 to TRBJ1-6; TRBD1 agrees at 7 bases. Germline V gene data show CDR1 as MDHEN and CDR2 as SYDVKM. J was trimmed by 9 bases and V by 6 bases; bases with no gene match: 8. The CDR3 contains 14 residues.

The V gene is TRBV2, the J gene TRBJ2-1; D remains unclear. The CDR3 runs 14 residues. V was trimmed by 4 bases and J by 12 bases, leaving 19 bases between them. Germline CDR1 reads SNHLY; CDR2 reads FYNNEI. The CDR3 protein is CASSGIRNNERQFF. The CDR3, as DNA: TGTGCCAGCAGTGGGATTCGCAACAATGAGCGGCAGTTCTTC.

The chain combines TRBV29-1 with TRBJ2-5; no clear D. The V gene lost 8 bases and the J gene lost 3 bases, with 10 bases spanning the gap. Germline V gene data show CDR1 as SQVTM and CDR2 as ANQGSEA. The CDR3 is 11 residues long. The CDR3 DNA reads as TGCAGCATGGCGCTTGAAGAGACCCAGTACTTC. This codes for CSMALEETQYF.

The chain combines TRBV18 with TRBJ2-7; no definite D call. Germline CDR1 reads KGHSH; CDR2 reads LQKENI. Trimming stripped 11 bases from V and 3 bases from J, with 11 bases between. The CDR3 runs to 11 residues. For the CDR3, the DNA is TGTGCCTCAACGACGGGCTACGAGCAGTACTTC. Protein: CASTTGYEQYF.

The rearrangement uses TRBV7-2 and TRBJ1-6, with D hard to call. The germline gives CDR1 SGHTA, CDR2 FQGNSA. Between the trimmed V and J ends, which lost 6 bases and 7 bases, there was a span of 16 bases. The CDR3 contains 15 residues. The CDR3 region has the DNA TGTGCCAGCAGTTTGGGCACCCCTGTCAATTCACCCCTCCACTTT. Translating it yields CASSLGTPVNSPLHF. The whole variable domain, remainder taken from reference TRBV7-2 and TRBJ1-6, is GAGVSQSPSNKVTEKGKDVELRCDPISGHTALYWYRQSLGQGLEFLIYFQGNSAPDKSGLPSDRFSAERTGGSVSTLTIQRTQQEDSAVYLCASSLGTPVNSPLHFGNGTRLTVT.